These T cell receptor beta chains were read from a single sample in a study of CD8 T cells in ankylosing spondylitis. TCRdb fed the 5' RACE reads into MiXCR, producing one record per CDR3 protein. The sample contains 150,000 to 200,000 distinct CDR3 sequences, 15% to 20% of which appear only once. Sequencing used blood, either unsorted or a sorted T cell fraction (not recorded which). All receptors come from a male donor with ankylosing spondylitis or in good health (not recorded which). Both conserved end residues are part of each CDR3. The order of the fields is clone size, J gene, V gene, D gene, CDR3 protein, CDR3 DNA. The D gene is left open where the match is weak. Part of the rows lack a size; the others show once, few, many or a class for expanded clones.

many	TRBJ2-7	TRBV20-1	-	CSANSPSRYEQYF	TGCAGTGCTAACTCGCCGTCCCGCTACGAGCAGTACTTC
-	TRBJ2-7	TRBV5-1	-	CASSLARTDDWVPYEQYF	TGCGCCAGCAGCTTGGCGCGGACGGACGATTGGGTCCCCTACGAGCAGTACTTC
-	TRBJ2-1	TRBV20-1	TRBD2	CSARVLTSGSLDEQFF	TGCAGTGCTAGAGTCTTAACTAGCGGGAGCCTGGATGAGCAGTTCTTC
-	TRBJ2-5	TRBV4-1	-	CASSWRGLPEETQYF	TGCGCCAGCAGTTGGAGGGGTCTCCCGGAAGAGACCCAGTACTTC
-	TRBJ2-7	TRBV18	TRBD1	CASSPPLGQGAYEQYF	TGTGCCAGCTCACCACCGTTGGGACAGGGGGCCTACGAGCAGTACTTC
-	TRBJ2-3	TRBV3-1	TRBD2	CASAPDGRAFGTQYF	TGTGCCAGCGCACCCGACGGGAGGGCCTTCGGTACGCAGTATTTT
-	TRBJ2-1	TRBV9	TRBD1	CASSVMDRAPNEQFF	TGTGCCAGCAGCGTAATGGACAGGGCCCCAAATGAGCAGTTCTTC
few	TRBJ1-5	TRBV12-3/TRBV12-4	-	CASSLPEGLPRF	TGTGCCAGCAGTTTACCGGAGGGTCTCCCCCGTTTT
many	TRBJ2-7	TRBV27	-	CASRHAGSYEQYF	TGTGCCAGCAGACATGCAGGGTCCTACGAGCAGTACTTC
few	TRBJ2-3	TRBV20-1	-	CSASRRRGPAHTQYF	TGCAGTGCTAGTCGGCGGCGGGGACCCGCCCATACGCAGTATTTT
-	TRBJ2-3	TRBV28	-	CASSLYSVPGTDTQYF	TGTGCCAGCAGTTTATATTCGGTGCCAGGCACAGATACGCAGTATTTT
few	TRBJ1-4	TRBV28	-	CASSVTLDNEKLFF	TGTGCCAGCAGTGTGACCCTCGATAATGAAAAACTGTTTTTT
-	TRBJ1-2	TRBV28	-	CASSLRGADGYTF	TGTGCCAGCAGTTTAAGGGGGGCGGATGGCTACACCTTC
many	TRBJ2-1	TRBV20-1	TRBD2	CSAPLAAEQFF	TGCAGTGCTCCACTAGCGGCAGAGCAGTTCTTC
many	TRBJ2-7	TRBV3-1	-	CASGRNVEQYF	TGTGCCAGCGGGCGGAATGTCGAGCAGTACTTC
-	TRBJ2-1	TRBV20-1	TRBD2	CSARVGLAGYNEQFF	TGCAGTGCTAGGGTCGGCCTAGCGGGGTACAATGAGCAGTTCTTC
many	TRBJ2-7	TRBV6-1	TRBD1	CASRSDRGPRYEQYF	TGTGCCAGCAGATCGGACAGGGGGCCTCGCTACGAGCAGTACTTC
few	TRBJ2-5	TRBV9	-	CASSVVGTQETQYF	TGTGCCAGCAGCGTAGTGGGGACGCAAGAGACCCAGTACTTC
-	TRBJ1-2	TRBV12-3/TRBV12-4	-	CASSLWGYGYTF	TGTGCCAGCAGTTTATGGGGATATGGCTACACCTTC
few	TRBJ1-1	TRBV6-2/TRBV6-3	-	CASSDPRGGGSTEAFF	TGTGCCAGCAGTGACCCACGGGGGGGCGGGAGCACTGAAGCTTTCTTT
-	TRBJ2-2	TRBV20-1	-	CSARAGQPVYTGELFF	TGCAGTGCTAGGGCCGGCCAGCCGGTATACACCGGGGAGCTGTTTTTT
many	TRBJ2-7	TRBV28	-	CASSLGVGVYEQYF	TGTGCCAGCAGTTTGGGCGTGGGGGTCTACGAGCAGTACTTC
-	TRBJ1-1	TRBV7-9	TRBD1	CASSLGTVRAAFF	TGTGCCAGCAGCCTTGGGACAGTTAGGGCGGCTTTCTTT
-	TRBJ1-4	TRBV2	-	CASTGLVDEKLFF	TGTGCCAGCACTGGCCTGGTGGATGAAAAACTGTTTTTT
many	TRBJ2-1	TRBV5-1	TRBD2	CASSLGLATYNEQFF	TGCGCCAGCAGCTTAGGACTAGCAACCTACAATGAGCAGTTCTTC
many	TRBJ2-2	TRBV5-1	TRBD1	CASSPGQGRAGELFF	TGCGCCAGCAGCCCAGGACAGGGAAGAGCCGGGGAGCTGTTTTTT
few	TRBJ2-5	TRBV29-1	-	CSVAPGAAETQYF	TGCAGCGTTGCCCCTGGGGCGGCAGAGACCCAGTACTTC
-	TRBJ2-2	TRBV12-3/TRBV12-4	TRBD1	CASRVQGRTNTGELFF	TGTGCCAGCAGGGTACAGGGGCGGACGAACACCGGGGAGCTGTTTTTT
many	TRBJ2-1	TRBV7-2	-	CASSLGVNEQFF	TGTGCCAGCAGCTTAGGAGTCAATGAGCAGTTCTTC
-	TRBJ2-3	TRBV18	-	CASSPPRSLLGNTQYF	TGTGCCAGCTCACCACCTCGGAGCCTCCTTGGGAATACGCAGTATTTT
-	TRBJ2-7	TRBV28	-	CASTVRASYEQYF	TGTGCCAGCACCGTTAGGGCTTCCTACGAGCAGTACTTC
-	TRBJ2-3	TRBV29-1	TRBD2	CVLAGRDTQYF	TGCGTATTAGCGGGACGAGATACGCAGTATTTT
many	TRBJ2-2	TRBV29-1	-	CSVVKGVNTGELFF	TGCAGCGTAGTGAAGGGGGTCAACACCGGGGAGCTGTTTTTT
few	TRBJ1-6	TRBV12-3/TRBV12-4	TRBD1	CASSSTGQGNSPLHF	TGTGCCAGCAGTTCCACCGGACAGGGTAATTCACCCCTCCACTTT
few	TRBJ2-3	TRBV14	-	CASSQPAGRTDTQYF	TGTGCCAGCAGCCAACCAGCGGGTCGCACAGATACGCAGTATTTT
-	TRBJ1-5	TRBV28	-	CASSSGDIYSNQPQHF	TGTGCCAGCAGTTCCGGGGACATTTATAGCAATCAGCCCCAGCATTTT
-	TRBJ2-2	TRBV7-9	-	CASSAAGDTGELFF	TGTGCCAGCAGCGCAGCCGGCGACACCGGGGAGCTGTTTTTT
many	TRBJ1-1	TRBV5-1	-	CASSLWEAEAFF	TGCGCCAGCAGCTTGTGGGAGGCTGAAGCTTTCTTT
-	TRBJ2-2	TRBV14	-	CASSQLDSGELFF	TGTGCCAGCAGCCAGTTAGACTCCGGGGAGCTGTTTTTT
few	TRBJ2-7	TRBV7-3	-	CASSLTGAHEQYF	TGTGCCAGCAGCTTAACAGGGGCTCACGAGCAGTACTTC